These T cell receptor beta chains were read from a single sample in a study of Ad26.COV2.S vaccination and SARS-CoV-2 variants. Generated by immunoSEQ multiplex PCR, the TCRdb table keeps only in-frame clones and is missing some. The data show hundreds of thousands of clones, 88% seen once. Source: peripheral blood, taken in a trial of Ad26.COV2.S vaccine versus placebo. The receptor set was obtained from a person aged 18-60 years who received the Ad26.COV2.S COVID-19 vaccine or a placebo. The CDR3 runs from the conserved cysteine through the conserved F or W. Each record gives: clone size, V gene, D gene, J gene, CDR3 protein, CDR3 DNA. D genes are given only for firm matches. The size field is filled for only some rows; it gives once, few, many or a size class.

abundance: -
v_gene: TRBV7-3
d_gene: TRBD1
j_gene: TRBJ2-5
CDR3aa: CASSSLRQGGRETQYF
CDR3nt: TGTGCCAGCAGCTCACTCAGACAGGGGGGCAGGGAGACCCAGTACTTC

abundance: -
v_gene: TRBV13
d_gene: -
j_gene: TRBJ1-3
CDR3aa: CASSERTATSGNTIYF
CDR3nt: TGTGCCAGCAGCGAACGGACAGCAACCTCTGGAAACACCATATATTTT

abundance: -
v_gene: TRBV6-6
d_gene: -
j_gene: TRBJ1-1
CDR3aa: CASTSGTENTEAFF
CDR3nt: TGTGCCAGCACTTCCGGGACCGAAAACACTGAAGCTTTCTTT

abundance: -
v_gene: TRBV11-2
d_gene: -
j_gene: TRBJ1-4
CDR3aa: CASSRTSYEKLFF
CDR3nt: TGTGCCAGCAGCCGGACCTCCTATGAAAAACTGTTTTTT

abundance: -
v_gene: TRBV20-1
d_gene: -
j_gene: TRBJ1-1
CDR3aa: CSPGGDTEAFF
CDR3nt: TGCAGCCCGGGGGGAGACACTGAAGCTTTCTTT

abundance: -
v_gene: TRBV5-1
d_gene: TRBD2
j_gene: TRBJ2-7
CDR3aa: CASSLDFLAGAYLYEQYF
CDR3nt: TGCGCCAGCAGCTTGGACTTCCTAGCGGGGGCTTACCTCTACGAGCAGTACTTC

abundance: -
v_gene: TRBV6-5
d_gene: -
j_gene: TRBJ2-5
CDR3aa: CAGSRDPGQETQYF
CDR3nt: TGTGCCGGATCACGGGATCCCGGTCAAGAGACCCAGTACTTC

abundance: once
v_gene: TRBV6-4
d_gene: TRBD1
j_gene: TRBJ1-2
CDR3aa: CASRGQGTGGYTF
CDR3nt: TGTGCCAGCAGAGGACAGGGGACAGGTGGCTACACCTTC

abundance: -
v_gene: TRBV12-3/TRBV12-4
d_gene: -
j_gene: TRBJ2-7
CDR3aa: CASSWTSSYEQYF
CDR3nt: TGTGCCAGCAGTTGGACAAGCTCCTACGAGCAGTACTTC

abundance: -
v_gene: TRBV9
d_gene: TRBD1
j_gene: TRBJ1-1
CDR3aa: CASSVTDRENTEAFF
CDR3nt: TGTGCCAGCAGCGTGACCGACAGGGAGAACACTGAAGCTTTCTTT

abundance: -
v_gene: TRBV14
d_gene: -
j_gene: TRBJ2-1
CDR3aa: CASSQDWDEQFF
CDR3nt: TGTGCCAGCAGCCAAGACTGGGATGAGCAGTTCTTC

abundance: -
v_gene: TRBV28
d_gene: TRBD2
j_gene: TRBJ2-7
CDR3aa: CASSFQAGGAAEQYF
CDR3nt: TGTGCCAGCAGTTTCCAAGCGGGAGGGGCCGCAGAGCAGTACTTC

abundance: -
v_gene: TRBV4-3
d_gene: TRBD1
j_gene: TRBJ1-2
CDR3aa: CASSQGAGTGDGYTF
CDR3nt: TGCGCCAGCAGCCAGGGAGCCGGGACAGGGGATGGCTACACCTTC

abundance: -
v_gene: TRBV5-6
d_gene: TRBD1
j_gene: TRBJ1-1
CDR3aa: CASSWPRDSTEAFF
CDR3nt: TGTGCCAGCAGCTGGCCCCGGGACAGCACTGAAGCTTTCTTT

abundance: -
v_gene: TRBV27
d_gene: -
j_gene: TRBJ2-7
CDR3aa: CASSLFGGSYEQYF
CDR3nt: TGTGCCAGCAGTTTATTCGGGGGCTCCTACGAGCAGTACTTC

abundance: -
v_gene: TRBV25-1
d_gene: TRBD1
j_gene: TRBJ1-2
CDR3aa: CASSKTSGTGYGYTF
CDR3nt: TGTGCCAGCAGTAAAACCTCCGGGACAGGTTATGGCTACACCTTC

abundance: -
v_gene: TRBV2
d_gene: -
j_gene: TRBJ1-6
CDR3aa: CASSENRMSNSPLHF
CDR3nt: TGTGCCAGCAGTGAAAACAGGATGAGTAATTCACCCCTCCACTTT

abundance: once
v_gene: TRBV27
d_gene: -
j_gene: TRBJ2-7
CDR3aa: CASSTGYLGEQYF
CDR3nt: TGTGCCAGCAGTACAGGGTATCTGGGTGAGCAGTACTTC

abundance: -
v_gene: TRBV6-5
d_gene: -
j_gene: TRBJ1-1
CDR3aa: CASMRSDTEAFF
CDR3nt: TGTGCCAGCATGAGAAGTGACACTGAAGCTTTCTTT

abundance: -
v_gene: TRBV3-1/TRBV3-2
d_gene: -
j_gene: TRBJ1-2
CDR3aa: CASSQGVAPYYGYTF
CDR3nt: TGTGCCAGCAGCCAAGGAGTCGCGCCGTACTATGGCTACACCTTC

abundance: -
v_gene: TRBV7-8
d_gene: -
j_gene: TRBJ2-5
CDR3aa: CASSLSPEETQYF
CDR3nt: TGTGCCAGCAGCTTATCCCCAGAAGAGACCCAGTACTTC

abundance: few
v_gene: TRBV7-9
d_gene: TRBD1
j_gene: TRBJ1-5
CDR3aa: CASSESGTGGIQPQHF
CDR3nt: TGTGCCAGCAGCGAGTCCGGGACAGGGGGCATTCAGCCCCAGCATTTT

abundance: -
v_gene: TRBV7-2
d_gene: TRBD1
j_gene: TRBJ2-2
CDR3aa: CASSLVGTGGYGGELFF
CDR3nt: TGTGCCAGCAGCTTAGTCGGGACAGGGGGATACGGCGGGGAGCTGTTTTTT

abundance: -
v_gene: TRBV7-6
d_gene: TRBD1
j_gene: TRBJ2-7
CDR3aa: CASSPAVRTGSYEQYF
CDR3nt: TGTGCCAGCAGCCCGGCCGTTCGGACAGGCTCCTACGAGCAGTACTTC

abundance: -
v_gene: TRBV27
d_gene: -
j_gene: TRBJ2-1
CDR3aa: CASRQDGYNEQFF
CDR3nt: TGTGCCAGCAGACAGGACGGATACAATGAGCAGTTCTTC

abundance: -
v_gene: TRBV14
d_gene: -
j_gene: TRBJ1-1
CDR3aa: CASSQEGSEAFF
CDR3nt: TGTGCCAGCAGCCAAGAGGGTAGTGAAGCTTTCTTT

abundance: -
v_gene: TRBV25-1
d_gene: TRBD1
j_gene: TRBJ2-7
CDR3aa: CASGQGTHEQYF
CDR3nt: TGTGCCAGCGGACAGGGAACCCACGAGCAGTACTTC

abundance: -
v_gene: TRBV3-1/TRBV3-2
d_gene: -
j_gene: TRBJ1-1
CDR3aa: CASSQVSGQKAFF
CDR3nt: TGTGCCAGCAGCCAAGTATCGGGGCAGAAAGCTTTCTTT

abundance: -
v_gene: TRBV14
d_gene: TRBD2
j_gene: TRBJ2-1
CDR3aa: CASSWGLAGIGEQFF
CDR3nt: TGTGCCAGCAGTTGGGGACTAGCGGGAATCGGAGAGCAGTTCTTC

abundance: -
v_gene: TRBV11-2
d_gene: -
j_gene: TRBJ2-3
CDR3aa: CASSASTDTQYF
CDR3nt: TGTGCCAGCAGCGCTTCCACAGATACGCAGTATTTT

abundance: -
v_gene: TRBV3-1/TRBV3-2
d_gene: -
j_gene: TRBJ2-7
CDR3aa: CASSHLGGEQYF
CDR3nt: TGTGCCAGCAGCCACCTGGGCGGGGAGCAGTACTTC

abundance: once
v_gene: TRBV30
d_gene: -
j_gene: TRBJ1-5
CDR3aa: CAWRANSNQPQHF
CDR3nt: TGTGCCTGGAGGGCGAATAGCAATCAGCCCCAGCATTTT

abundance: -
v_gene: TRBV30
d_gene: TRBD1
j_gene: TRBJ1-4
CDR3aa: CAWSPGTADEKLFF
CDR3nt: TGTGCCTGGAGTCCCGGGACAGCGGATGAAAAACTGTTTTTT

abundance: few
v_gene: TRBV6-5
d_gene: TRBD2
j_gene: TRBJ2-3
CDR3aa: CASSYSTSGNTDTQYF
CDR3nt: TGTGCCAGCAGTTACTCGACTAGCGGGAACACAGATACGCAGTATTTT

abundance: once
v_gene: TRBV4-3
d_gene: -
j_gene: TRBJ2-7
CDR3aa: CASSLQFLRGGADEQYF
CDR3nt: TGCGCCAGCAGCCTCCAGTTTTTGCGCGGAGGGGCGGACGAGCAGTACTTC

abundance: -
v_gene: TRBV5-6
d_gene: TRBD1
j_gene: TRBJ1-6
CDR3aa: CASSLARDRGNSPLHF
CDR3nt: TGTGCCAGCAGCTTGGCCAGAGACAGGGGGAATTCACCCCTCCACTTT

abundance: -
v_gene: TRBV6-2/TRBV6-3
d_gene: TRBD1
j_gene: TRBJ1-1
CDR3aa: CASSYYWQGAKTEAFF
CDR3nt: TGTGCCAGCAGTTACTATTGGCAGGGGGCGAAAACTGAAGCTTTCTTT

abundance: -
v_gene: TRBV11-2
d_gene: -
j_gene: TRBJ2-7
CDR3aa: CASSLVSSEQYF
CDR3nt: TGTGCCAGCAGCTTAGTCAGCAGTGAGCAGTACTTC

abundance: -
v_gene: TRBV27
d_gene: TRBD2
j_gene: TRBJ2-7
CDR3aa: CASSLLAGKGPPHEQYF
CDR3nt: TGTGCCAGCAGTTTACTAGCGGGAAAGGGCCCCCCACACGAGCAGTACTTC

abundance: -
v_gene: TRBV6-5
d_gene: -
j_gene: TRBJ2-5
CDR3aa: CASSPRGETQYF
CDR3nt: TGTGCCAGCAGCCCACGCGGAGAGACCCAGTACTTC

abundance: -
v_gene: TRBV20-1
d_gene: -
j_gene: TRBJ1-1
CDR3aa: CNPTGNTEAFF
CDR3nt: TGCAACCCGACAGGTAACACTGAAGCTTTCTTT

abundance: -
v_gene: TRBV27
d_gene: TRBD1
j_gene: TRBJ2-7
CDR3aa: CASSSSRDSHEQYF
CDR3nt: TGTGCCAGCAGTAGTTCCCGGGACAGCCACGAGCAGTACTTC

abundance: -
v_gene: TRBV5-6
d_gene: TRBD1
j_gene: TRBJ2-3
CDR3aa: CASSWKRDSSIADTQYF
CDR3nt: TGTGCCAGCAGCTGGAAAAGGGACAGTTCAATAGCAGATACGCAGTATTTT

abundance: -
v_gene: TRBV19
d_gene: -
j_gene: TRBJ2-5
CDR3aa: CASTSGFQETQYF
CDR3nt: TGTGCCAGTACATCCGGATTCCAAGAGACCCAGTACTTC

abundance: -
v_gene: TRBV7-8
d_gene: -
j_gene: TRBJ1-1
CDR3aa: CASSFLGYQRNTEAFF
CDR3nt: TGTGCCAGCAGCTTCCTCGGTTACCAAAGGAACACTGAAGCTTTCTTT

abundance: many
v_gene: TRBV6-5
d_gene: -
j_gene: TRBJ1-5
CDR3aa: CASSYRGPSAQPQHF
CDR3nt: TGTGCCAGCAGTTACAGGGGCCCGAGTGCTCAGCCCCAGCATTTT

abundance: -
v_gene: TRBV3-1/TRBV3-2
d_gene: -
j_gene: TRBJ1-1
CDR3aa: CASSYLQGNTEAFF
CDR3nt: TGTGCCAGCAGCTATTTACAGGGGAACACTGAAGCTTTCTTT

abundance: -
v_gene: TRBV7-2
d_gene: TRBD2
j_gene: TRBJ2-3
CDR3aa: CASSLIAGGGDTQYF
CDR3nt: TGTGCCAGCAGCCTCATAGCGGGAGGGGGCGATACGCAGTATTTT

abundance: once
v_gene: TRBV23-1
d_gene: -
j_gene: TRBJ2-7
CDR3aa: CASSHLPQYEQYF
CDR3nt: TGCGCCAGCAGCCACCTCCCACAGTACGAGCAGTACTTC

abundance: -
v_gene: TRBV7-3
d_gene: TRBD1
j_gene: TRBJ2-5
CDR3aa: CASSTTGLETQYF
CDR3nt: TGTGCCAGCAGCACGACAGGGTTAGAGACCCAGTACTTC

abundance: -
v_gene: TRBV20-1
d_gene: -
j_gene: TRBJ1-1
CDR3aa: CSARPAQEAFF
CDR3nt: TGCAGTGCTAGACCAGCCCAGGAAGCTTTCTTT

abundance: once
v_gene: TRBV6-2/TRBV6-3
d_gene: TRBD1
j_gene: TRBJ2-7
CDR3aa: CASSPGQGVGYEQYF
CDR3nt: TGTGCCAGCAGCCCGGGACAGGGGGTCGGCTACGAGCAGTACTTC

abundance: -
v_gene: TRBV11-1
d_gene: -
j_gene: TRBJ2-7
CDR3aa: CASSQVLGSEQYF
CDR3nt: TGTGCCAGCAGCCAGGTTTTGGGGAGCGAGCAGTACTTC